This TCR beta chain appears in the sequencing data of a study of STAT5B mutations in CD4+ large granular lymphocyte leukemia (dated by TCRdb to 2021 to 2024). Broadly, across the study: Among the healthy controls, the CDR3 'QG' motif was associated with a particular HLA allele. The study compared the TCRbeta repertoires of patients with CD4+ T-cell large granular lymphocyte leukemia against the TCRbeta repertoires of healthy blood donors. Flow cytometry on FACSCanto II or FACSVerse showed that the purified fractions were more than 95% pure among lymphocytes.

Findings and caveats that apply to the study as a whole: Main leukemic clonotypes were private to each patient, although roughly 24% of the main leukemic clonotypes were found at low frequency in the non-leukemic repertoires of other patients. TRBV06-family usage was enriched among the top patient clones (8/27) compared with healthy controls (2/35). Compared with healthy CD4+ repertoires, CD4-sorted patient repertoires appeared more clonal, and this difference remained even after the putative leukemic clones were removed. The data were not HLA-matched, and the relatively small sample size could explain the higher clonality seen in CD4+ compared with CD8+ T-LGLL.

This clone has more than one count but fewer than ten. The antigen this receptor binds is unknown. Base qualities are missing; no much larger clone stands one base away. The immunoSEQ assay at survey resolution was used to sequence TCRbeta rearrangements from genomic DNA. Concerning the study's data processing: In the TCR sequencing data, the smallest productive clonotype frequency that could be detected was 2.59 x 10-5. Only productive TCRbeta rearrangements, defined as complete and in-frame sequences, were included in the analyses. Clonality for each sample was calculated as Simpson clonality in the immunoSEQ Analyzer version 3.0. Clones were categorized by frequency as very rare, small, medium, large (1-20%) or hyperexpanded (>20%). Generation probabilities were estimated with OLGA 1.2.3, V-gene circos plots were made with VDJtools, specificities were searched in VDJdb, and CDR3 motifs were identified with GLIPH. Not all clones reach the TCRdb copy of this immuneACCESS table, which keeps in-frame sequences only. Checked studies attribute under half of the gap to unresolved V genes and leave the rest unexplained. V, J and clone size derive from that table, while D and trimming were established from the DNA sequence. The sample table holds roughly 34,000 clones, of which over 65% were seen once. Roughly 7.1% of the sample is in the top ten clones.

The healthy controls were 37 blood donors, and the buffy coats of these donors were supplied by the Finnish Red Cross blood service. All TCR-sequenced material derived from peripheral blood: patient blood samples and healthy donor buffy coats. Peripheral blood mononuclear cells were isolated by Ficoll-Hypaque gradient centrifugation. CD4+ cells were magnetically purified from the buffy coats of healthy controls. The Gentra Puregene Cell and Tissue kit was used to extract genomic DNA, and a Qubit 2.0 fluorometer was used to measure the amount of genomic DNA. CDR1 and CDR2 were assigned from the germline V gene as KGHSH and LQKENI. V is pared back by 5 bases and J by 7 bases, with 9 bases lying between the germline termini. From cysteine to phenylalanine, the CDR3 is 12 amino acids long. CDR3 DNA only is kept here, 36 bases in frame from base 1.

The clonotype originates from a human donor in good health. The sample consisted of CD4+ T cells from blood buffy coats. Recombination linked TRBV18 to TRBJ1-5, and perhaps TRBD1 as D gene, on 5 matching bases. The CDR3 region has the sequence CASSGGTQPQHF. The DNA is as follows: TGTGCCAGCTCAGGAGGGACCCAGCCCCAGCATTTT.